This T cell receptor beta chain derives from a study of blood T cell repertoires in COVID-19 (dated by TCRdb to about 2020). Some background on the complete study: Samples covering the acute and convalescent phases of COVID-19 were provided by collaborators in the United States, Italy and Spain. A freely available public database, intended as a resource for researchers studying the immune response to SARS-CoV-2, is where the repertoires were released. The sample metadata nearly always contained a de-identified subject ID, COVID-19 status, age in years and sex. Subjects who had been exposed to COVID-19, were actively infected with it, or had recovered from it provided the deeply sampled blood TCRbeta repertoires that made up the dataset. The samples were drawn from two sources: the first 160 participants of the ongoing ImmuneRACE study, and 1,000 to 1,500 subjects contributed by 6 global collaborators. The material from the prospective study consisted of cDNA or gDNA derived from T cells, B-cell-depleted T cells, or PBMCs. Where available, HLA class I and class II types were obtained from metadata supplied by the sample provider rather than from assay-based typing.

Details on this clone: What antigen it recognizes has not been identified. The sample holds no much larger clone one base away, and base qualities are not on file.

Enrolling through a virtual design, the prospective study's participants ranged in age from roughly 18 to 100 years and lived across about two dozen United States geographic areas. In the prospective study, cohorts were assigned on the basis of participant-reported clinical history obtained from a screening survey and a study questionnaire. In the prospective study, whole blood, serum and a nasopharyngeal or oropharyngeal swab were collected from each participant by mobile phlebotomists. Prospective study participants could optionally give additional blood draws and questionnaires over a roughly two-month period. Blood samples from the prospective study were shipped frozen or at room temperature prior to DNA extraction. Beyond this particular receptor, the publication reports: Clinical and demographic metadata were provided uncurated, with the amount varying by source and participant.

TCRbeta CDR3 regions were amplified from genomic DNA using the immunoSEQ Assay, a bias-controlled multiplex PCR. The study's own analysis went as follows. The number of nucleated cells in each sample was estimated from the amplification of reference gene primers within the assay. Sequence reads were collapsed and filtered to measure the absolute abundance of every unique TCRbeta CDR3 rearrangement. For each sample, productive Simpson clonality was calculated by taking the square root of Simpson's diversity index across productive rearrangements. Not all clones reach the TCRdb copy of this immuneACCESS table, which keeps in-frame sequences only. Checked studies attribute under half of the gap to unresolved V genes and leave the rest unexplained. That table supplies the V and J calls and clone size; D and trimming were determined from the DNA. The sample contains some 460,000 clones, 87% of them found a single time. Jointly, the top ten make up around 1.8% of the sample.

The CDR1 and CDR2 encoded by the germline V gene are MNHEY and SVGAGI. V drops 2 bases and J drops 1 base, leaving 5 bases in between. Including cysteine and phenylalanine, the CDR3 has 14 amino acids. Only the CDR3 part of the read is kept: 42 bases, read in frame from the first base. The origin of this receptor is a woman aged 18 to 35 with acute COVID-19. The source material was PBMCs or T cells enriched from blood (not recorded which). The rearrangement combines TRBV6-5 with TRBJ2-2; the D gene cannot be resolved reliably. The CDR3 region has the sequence CASSYPQNTGELFF. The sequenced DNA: TGTGCCAGCAGTTACCCCCAGAACACCGGGGAGCTGTTTTTT.